This T cell receptor (beta chain) was retrieved from a study of cytomegalovirus exposure and HLA in healthy donors. Libraries were prepared by immunoSEQ multiplex PCR; TCRdb keeps only in-frame clonotypes and omits some of them. This table holds fewer than 90,000 clones, roughly 83% found once. The CDR3 length is 14 residues. Germline CDR1 is WNHNN and CDR2 is SYGVQD (reference sequence). The V gene end was trimmed by 4 bases and the J gene end by 2 bases; junction bases not matched to a gene: 3. The TCR comes from a woman aged 18-29 years in good health and CMV-seropositive. The chain joins TRBV10-1 to TRBJ2-7, with TRBD1 matching 9 bases. Sequenced material: PBMCs. The CDR3: CASSGGDRAYEQYF. The CDR3 DNA is TGCGCCAGCAGTGGGGGGGACAGGGCCTACGAGCAGTACTTC.